This T cell receptor beta chain was obtained from a study of monozygotic twins with inflammatory bowel disease. The CDR3 covers 14 residues. Per germline, CDR1 SEHNR and CDR2 FQNEAQ (reference sequence). After re-calling the 5' RACE reads, TCRdb lists one entry per CDR3 protein, DNA absent. Its clone listing holds about 210,000 distinct CDR3 sequences. Source material: blood. The clonotype originates from a human donor with ulcerative colitis or Crohn's disease, or a healthy co-twin of an affected twin (not recorded which). This sequence joins TRBV7-9 and TRBJ1-1; checking the TCRdb D call of TRBD1 is not possible without DNA. The CDR3 spells CASSLVQGYTEAFF.